These 11 T cell receptor beta chains were sequenced from one sample in a study of OX40 agonist ivuxolimab in advanced cancers. Libraries were prepared by immunoSEQ multiplex PCR; TCRdb keeps only in-frame clonotypes and omits some of them. The sample holds 45,000 to 50,000 clones, 79% seen once. Sequenced material: CD4+ or CD8+ T cells sorted from blood, taken in a trial of the OX40 agonist ivuxolimab. The receptors were gathered from an adult with an advanced solid tumor such as melanoma, head and neck, liver or kidney cancer.

The V call is TRBV11-3, the J call TRBJ2-7; D is undetermined. The ends were cut back, 1 base at V and 3 bases at J, with 7 bases in the middle. Germline loops: CDR1 SGHNT, CDR2 YENEEA. The CDR3 sequence is 13 residues long. As DNA, the CDR3 is TGTGCCAGCAGCTTAGGGGGTGGCTACGAGCAGTACTTC. Translated, it gives CASSLGGGYEQYF. The entire variable domain, with the rest obtained from reference TRBV11-3 and TRBJ2-7, is as follows: EAGVVQSPRYKIIEKKQPVAFWCNPISGHNTLYWYLQNLGQGPELLIRYENEEAVDDSQLPKDRFSAERLKGVDSTLKIQPAELGDSAVYLCASSLGGGYEQYFGPGTRLTVT.

This clone was counted only a few times. This chain uses TRBV18 with TRBJ2-7; D perhaps matches TRBD2 (5 bases). The V gene lost 3 bases and the J gene lost 4 bases, with 16 bases spanning the gap. Germline lookup yields CDR1 KGHSH and CDR2 LQKENI. This CDR3 contains 15 residues. The CDR3 spells CASSPPGKTLYEQYF. Written as DNA, the CDR3 is TGTGCCAGCTCACCGCCCGGGAAGACTTTATACGAGCAGTACTTC.

This clone has only one observation. This chain connects TRBV7-9 to TRBJ2-1; 12 bases fit TRBD2. Trimming took 5 bases from V and 4 from J; bases not matched to a gene: 3. The germline V gene has CDR1 SEHNR and CDR2 FQNEAQ (reference sequence). CDR3 length equals 15 residues. CDR3 residues: CASSILAGGYNEQFF. The CDR3 coding sequence is TGTGCCAGCAGCATACTAGCGGGGGGTTACAATGAGCAGTTCTTC.

The sample holds one count of this clone. This rearrangement joins TRBV30 to TRBJ1-2; 7 bases line up with TRBD1. This CDR3 is 14 amino acids long. The germline V gene has CDR1 GTSNPN and CDR2 SVGIG (reference sequence). V lost 0 bases to trimming and J lost 4 bases; unmatched junction nucleotides: 5. As DNA, the CDR3 is TGTGCCTGGAGTGTGGTGCGGGACAGCTATGGCTACACCTTC. This gives the protein CAWSVVRDSYGYTF.

The V call is TRBV9, the J call TRBJ2-1, with unresolved D. This CDR3 spans 11 amino acids. CDR1 is SGDLS, CDR2 YYNGEE, per germline. V was pared by 1 base and J by 10 bases, with 6 bases between. As DNA, the CDR3 is TGTGCCAGCAGCGTACAGGAGGAGCAGTTCTTC. Its protein is CASSVQEEQFF.

This chain connects TRBV7-9 to TRBJ1-4; D remains ambiguous. The CDR3 extends over 15 amino acids. Trimming took off 3 bases at V and 5 bases at J, with 13 bases between the two ends. CDR1 is SEHNR and CDR2 is FQNEAQ in the germline V gene (reference sequence). This chain's CDR3 is CASSFFSGFNEKLFF. CDR3 DNA: TGTGCCAGCAGCTTTTTCTCGGGCTTCAATGAAAAACTGTTTTTT. Full variable domain (outside the CDR3, taken from reference TRBV7-9 and TRBJ1-4): DTGVSQNPRHKITKRGQNVTFRCDPISEHNRLYWYRQTLGQGPEFLTYFQNEAQLEKSRLLSDRFSAERPKGSFSTLEIQRTEQGDSAMYLCASSFFSGFNEKLFFGSGTQLSVL.

This clone has more than one count but fewer than ten. The V and J genes are TRBV7-2 and TRBJ1-2; no definite D call. Trimming removed 3 bases from V and 5 bases from J, with 7 bases in between. The CDR3 runs 12 residues. Germline V CDR1 and CDR2: SGHTA, FQGNSA. The CDR3 DNA reads as TGTGCCAGCAGCTTCGGACGGTATGGCTACACCTTC. Translated, it gives CASSFGRYGYTF.

The rearrangement joins TRBV16 to TRBJ1-5; the match to TRBD1 covers 7 bases. V gave up 2 bases and J gave up 12 bases; unmatched junction bases: 4. CDR1 and CDR2 from the germline V gene are KGHSY and FQNENV. The CDR3 spans 12 residues. CDR3: CASSQMTGLQHF. CDR3 in DNA: TGTGCCAGCAGCCAAATGACAGGGCTCCAGCATTTT.

Concerning this clone: The junction departs from the called germline gene at one end, perhaps through a read error. V and J are TRBV5-1 and TRBJ1-1; maybe TRBD1 (6 bases). Germline assignment: CDR1 SGHRS and CDR2 YFSETQ. The CDR3 loop spans 14 amino acids. The CDR3 here is CASSPRDTGTEAFF. CDR3 coding DNA: TGTGCCAGCAGCCCCCGGGACACCGGCACTGAAGCTTTCTTT.

The J gene is TRBJ2-3, the V gene TRBV27; D ambiguous. The V end lost 2 bases, the J end lost 7 bases, and 10 bases lay between the germline ends. This CDR3 has 13 amino acids. Per germline, CDR1 MNHEY and CDR2 SMNVEV (reference sequence). CDR3 sequence reads: CASSLIPGYTQYF. CDR3 DNA: TGTGCCAGCAGTTTAATCCCCGGATATACGCAGTATTTT.

The chain joins TRBV5-4 to TRBJ2-1; 7 bases align to TRBD1. Germline assignment: CDR1 SGHNT and CDR2 YYREEE (reference sequence). V lost 4 bases, J lost 3 bases, and 10 bases stayed unmatched. The CDR3 has 16 amino acids. The CDR3: CASSPPGQRLYNEQFF. CDR3 bases: TGTGCCAGCAGCCCTCCGGGACAGAGGCTCTACAATGAGCAGTTCTTC.